Sequencing of this TCR beta chain was carried out in a study of cytomegalovirus exposure and HLA in healthy donors. The wider study: HLA-typed donors were the source of about 85 million unique TCRs held in an early data release.

Study-level results: Donors belonging to an Asian-associated ancestry cluster reportedly showed fewer N-insertions in productive TCRs than the 666-donor mean, according to what a later analysis found. More clonal expansion characterized HLA-associated TCR beta chains than equally common others in a later analysis. Presence/absence analyses took donor sequencing depth as roughly uniform.

CDR3 length: 13 residues. Germline V gene lookup returns CDR1 MNHEY and CDR2 SMNVEV (reference sequence). J lost 3 bases, V lost 5 bases, and 4 bases had no gene match. A multiplex PCR was run with 60 Vbeta primers and 13 Jbeta primers. Produced via immunoSEQ multiplex PCR; TCRdb's table is partial and in-frame only. The sample shows roughly 120,000 clones, nearly 80% of them seen only once. A remark on this clone: What it binds is unknown.

The gene calls are TRBV27 and TRBJ2-7; 7 bases align to TRBD1. This TCR came from a young woman in good health and CMV-seronegative. The sequencing sample was made of PBMCs. The CDR3 coding sequence is TGTGCCAGCAGTCTTACAGGGGTCTACGAGCAGTACTTC. It translates to CASSLTGVYEQYF.